This T cell receptor (beta chain) was retrieved from a study of T cell repertoires in ileal Crohn's disease. Study observations and caveats: Sorted CD8 T cells held more high-frequency clones than CD4. The median delay to postoperative endoscopy was about 7 months.

Per sample, around 0.55 micrograms of biopsy DNA were TCRB immunosequenced. TCRdb's copy holds only in-frame clones and misses some; the assay was immunoSEQ multiplex PCR. The profile shows under 12,000 clones, approximately 72% of them singletons. The CDR3 covers 14 residues. Trimming took 5 bases from V and 0 from J, leaving 7 bases between them. Germline-derived CDR1 and CDR2 are MNHEY and SMNVEV (reference sequence). This clone was counted between two and nine times. Its antigen is not identified. Time point of the sample: neoterminal ileum biopsy at postoperative endoscopy, about 6 months after surgery. Adults with ileal or ileocolonic Crohn's disease and an indication for resection were eligible.

Input material: ileal tissue. This chain uses TRBV27 with TRBJ2-2; D gene uncertain. This clonotype originated in an adult with Crohn's disease. The CDR3 DNA reads TGTGCCAGCAGTAGAGCGTCGAACACCGGGGAGCTGTTTTTT. It is translated as CASSRASNTGELFF.